This T cell receptor (beta chain) stems from a study of T cell responses to AZD1222 COVID-19 vaccine. Whole-study results and caveats: With dominance at 160-218 and 743-854, vaccine-associated CD4 TCRs spanned spike. Donors were mostly white British, more females; clonal diversity possibly underestimated.

TCRdb's table, derived via immunoSEQ multiplex PCR, lists solely in-frame clones and lacks some. The sample yields 190,000 or so clones, over 85% seen once. J lost 10 bases, V lost 0 bases, and 8 bases had no gene match. The CDR3 consists of 14 residues. Germline values: CDR1 MNHNS, CDR2 SASEGT. To note about this clone: Antigen unknown.

The clonotype was recovered from an adult who received the AZD1222 COVID-19 vaccine. The rearrangement uses TRBV6-1 and TRBJ1-1, with 7 bases matching TRBD1. Sequencing was performed on peripheral blood, taken 28 days after the second AZD1222 dose. CDR3 sequence: CASSEAMDRQRAFF. DNA for the CDR3: TGTGCCAGCAGTGAAGCGATGGACAGGCAGAGAGCTTTCTTT.